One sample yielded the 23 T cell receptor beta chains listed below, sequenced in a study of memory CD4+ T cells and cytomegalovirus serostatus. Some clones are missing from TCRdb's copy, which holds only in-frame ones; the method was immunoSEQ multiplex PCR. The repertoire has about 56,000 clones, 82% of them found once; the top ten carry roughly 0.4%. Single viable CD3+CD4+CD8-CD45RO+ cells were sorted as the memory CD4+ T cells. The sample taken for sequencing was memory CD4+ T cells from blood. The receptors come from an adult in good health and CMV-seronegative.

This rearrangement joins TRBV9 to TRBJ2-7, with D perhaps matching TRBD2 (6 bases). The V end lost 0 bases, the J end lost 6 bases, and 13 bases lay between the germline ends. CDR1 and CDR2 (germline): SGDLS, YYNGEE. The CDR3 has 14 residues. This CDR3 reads CASSVDRGTGEQYF. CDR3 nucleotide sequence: TGTGCCAGCAGCGTAGACCGGGGGACCGGCGAGCAGTACTTC. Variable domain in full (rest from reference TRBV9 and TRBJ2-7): DSGVTQTPKHLITATGQRVTLRCSPRSGDLSVYWYQQSLDQGLQFLIQYYNGEERAKGNILERFSAQQFPDLHSELNLSSLELGDSALYFCASSVDRGTGEQYFGPGTRLTVT.

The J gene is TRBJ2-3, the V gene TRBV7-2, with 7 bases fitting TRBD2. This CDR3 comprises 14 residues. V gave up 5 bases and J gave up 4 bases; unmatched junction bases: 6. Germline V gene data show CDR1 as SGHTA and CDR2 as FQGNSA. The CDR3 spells CASSKAGWADTQYF. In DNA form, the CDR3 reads TGTGCCAGCAGCAAAGCGGGGTGGGCAGATACGCAGTATTTT.

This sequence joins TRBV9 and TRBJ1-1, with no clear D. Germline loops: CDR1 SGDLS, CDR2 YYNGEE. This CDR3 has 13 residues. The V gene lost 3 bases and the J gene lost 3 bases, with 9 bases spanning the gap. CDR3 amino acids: CASSADSYTEAFF. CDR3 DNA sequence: TGTGCCAGCAGCGCCGATAGTTACACTGAAGCTTTCTTT.

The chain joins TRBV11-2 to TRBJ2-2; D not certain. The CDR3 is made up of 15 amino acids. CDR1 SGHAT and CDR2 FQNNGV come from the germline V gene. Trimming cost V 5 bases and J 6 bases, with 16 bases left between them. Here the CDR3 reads CASSPLMGRAGELFF. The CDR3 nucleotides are TGTGCCAGCAGCCCCCTGATGGGCCGTGCCGGGGAGCTGTTTTTT.

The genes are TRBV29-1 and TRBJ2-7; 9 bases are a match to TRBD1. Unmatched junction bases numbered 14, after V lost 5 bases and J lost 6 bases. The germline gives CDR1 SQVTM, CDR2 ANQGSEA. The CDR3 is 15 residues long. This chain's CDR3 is CSVILSGTGPREQYF. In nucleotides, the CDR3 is TGCAGCGTTATACTTTCCGGGACAGGGCCCCGCGAGCAGTACTTC.

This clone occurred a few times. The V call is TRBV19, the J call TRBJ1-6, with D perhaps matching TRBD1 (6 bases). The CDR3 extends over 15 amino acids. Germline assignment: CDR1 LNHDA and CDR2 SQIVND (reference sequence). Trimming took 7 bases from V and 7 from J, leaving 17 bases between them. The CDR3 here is CASTERSQGNSPLHF. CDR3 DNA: TGTGCCAGTACCGAACGTTCGCAGGGGAATTCACCCCTCCACTTT. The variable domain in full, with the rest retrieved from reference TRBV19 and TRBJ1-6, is DGGITQSPKYLFRKEGQNVTLSCEQNLNHDAMYWYRQDPGQGLRLIYYSQIVNDFQKGDIAEGYSVSREKKESFPLTVTSAQKNPTAFYLCASTERSQGNSPLHFGNGTRLTVT.

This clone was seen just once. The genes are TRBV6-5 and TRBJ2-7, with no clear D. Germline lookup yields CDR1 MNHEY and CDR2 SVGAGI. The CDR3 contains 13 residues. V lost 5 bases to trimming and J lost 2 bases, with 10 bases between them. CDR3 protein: CASSGRRPYEQYF. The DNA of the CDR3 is TGTGCCAGCAGTGGTAGGCGGCCCTACGAGCAGTACTTC.

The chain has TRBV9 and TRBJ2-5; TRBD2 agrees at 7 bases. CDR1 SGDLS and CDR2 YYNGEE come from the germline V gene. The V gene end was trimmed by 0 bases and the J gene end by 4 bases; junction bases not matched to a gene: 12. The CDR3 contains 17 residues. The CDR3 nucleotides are TGTGCCAGCAGCGTAGATCCCTCATGGGGCGGGGGAGAGACCCAGTACTTC. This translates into CASSVDPSWGGGETQYF.

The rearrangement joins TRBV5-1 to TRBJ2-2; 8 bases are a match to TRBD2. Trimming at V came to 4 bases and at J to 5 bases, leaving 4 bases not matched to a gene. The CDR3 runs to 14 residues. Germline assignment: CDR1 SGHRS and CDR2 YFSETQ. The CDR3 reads CASSPAGATGELFF. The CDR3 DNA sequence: TGCGCCAGCAGCCCAGCGGGGGCGACCGGGGAGCTGTTTTTT.

The CDR3 region is CASSLNGDSSYEQYF. For the CDR3, the DNA is TGCGCCAGCAGCTTGAACGGGGACAGTTCCTACGAGCAGTACTTC. The genes are TRBV5-1 and TRBJ2-7; TRBD1 matches 7 bases. Germline CDR1 and CDR2: SGHRS and YFSETQ. The CDR3 runs 15 residues. V shed 1 base, J shed 1 base, and the junction held 5 bases outside the gene matches.

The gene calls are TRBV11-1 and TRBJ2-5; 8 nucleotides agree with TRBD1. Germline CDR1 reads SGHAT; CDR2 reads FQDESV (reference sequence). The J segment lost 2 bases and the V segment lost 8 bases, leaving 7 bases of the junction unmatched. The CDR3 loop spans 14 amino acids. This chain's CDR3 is CASARGQAQETQYF. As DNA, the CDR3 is TGTGCCAGCGCGCGGGGACAGGCACAAGAGACCCAGTACTTC.

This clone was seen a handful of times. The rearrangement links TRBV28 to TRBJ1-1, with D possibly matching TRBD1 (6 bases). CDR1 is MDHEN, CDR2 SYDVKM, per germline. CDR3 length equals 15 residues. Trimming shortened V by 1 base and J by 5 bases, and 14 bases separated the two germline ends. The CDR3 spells CASSLSSGAVTEAFF. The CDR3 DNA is TGTGCCAGCAGTTTATCTTCAGGGGCCGTGACTGAAGCTTTCTTT.

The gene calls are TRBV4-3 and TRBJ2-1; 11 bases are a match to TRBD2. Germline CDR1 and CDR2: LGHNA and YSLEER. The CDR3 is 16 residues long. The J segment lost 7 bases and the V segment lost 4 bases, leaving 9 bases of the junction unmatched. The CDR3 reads CASSLIAGGQKNEQFF. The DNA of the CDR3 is TGCGCCAGCAGCCTCATAGCGGGGGGGCAAAAGAATGAGCAGTTCTTC.

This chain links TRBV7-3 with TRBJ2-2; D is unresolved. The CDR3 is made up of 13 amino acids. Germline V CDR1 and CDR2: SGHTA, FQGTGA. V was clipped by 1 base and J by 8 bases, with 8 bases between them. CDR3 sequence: CASSLNPRGELFF. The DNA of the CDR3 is TGTGCCAGCAGCTTAAATCCCAGGGGGGAGCTGTTTTTT.

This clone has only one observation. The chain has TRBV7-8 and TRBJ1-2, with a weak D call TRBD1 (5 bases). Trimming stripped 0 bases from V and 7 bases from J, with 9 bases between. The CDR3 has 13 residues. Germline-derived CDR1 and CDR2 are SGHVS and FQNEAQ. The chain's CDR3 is CASSLAGPGGYTF. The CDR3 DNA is TGTGCCAGCAGCTTAGCGGGACCAGGTGGCTACACCTTC.

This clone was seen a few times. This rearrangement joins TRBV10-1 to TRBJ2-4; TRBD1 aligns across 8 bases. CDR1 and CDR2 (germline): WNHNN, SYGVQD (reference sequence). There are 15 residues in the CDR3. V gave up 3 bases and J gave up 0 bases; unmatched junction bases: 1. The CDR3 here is CASSDRGLAKNIQYF. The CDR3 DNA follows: TGCGCCAGCAGTGACAGGGGGCTAGCCAAAAACATTCAGTACTTC.

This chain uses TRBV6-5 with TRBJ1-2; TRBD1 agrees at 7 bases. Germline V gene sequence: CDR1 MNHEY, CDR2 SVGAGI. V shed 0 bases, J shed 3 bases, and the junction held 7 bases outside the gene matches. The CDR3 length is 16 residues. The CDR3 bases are TGTGCCAGCAGTTACTCGATTGACAGGGACGACTATGGCTACACCTTC. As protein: CASSYSIDRDDYGYTF.

The CDR3 loop reads CSVSGGGRNEQFF. The DNA for the CDR3 is TGCAGCGTGAGCGGGGGGGGCAGGAATGAGCAGTTCTTC. The rearrangement uses TRBV29-1 and TRBJ2-1, with 10 bases fitting TRBD2. The CDR3 has 13 amino acids. The trim removed 6 bases at V and 7 bases at J, leaving 6 bases unmatched. Germline CDR1 SQVTM, CDR2 ANQGSEA.

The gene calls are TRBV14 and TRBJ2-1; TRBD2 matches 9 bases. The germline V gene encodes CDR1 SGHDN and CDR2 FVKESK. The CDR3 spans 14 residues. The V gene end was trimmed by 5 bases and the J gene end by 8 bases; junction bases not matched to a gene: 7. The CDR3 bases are TGTGCCAGCAGCGGGACTAGCAGGTGGGATGAGCAGTTCTTC. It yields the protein CASSGTSRWDEQFF.

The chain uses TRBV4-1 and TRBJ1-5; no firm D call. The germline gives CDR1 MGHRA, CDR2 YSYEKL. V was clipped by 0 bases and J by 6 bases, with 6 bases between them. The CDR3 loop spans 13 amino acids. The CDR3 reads CASSQDRGQPQHF. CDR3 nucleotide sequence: TGCGCCAGCAGCCAAGATCGCGGTCAGCCCCAGCATTTT.

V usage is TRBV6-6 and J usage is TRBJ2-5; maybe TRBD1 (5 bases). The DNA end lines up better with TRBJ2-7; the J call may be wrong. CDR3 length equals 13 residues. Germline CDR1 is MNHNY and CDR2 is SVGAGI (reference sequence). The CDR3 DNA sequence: TGTGCCAGCAGTTCGCAGGGTAGACACGAGCAGTACTTC. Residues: CASSSQGRHEQYF.

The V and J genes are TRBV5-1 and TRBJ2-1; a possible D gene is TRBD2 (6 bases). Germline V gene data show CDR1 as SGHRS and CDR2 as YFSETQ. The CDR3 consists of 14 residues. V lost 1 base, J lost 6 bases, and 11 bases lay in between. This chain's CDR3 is CASSLSPGSNEQFF. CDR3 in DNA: TGCGCCAGCAGCTTGTCCCCCGGGAGCAATGAGCAGTTCTTC.

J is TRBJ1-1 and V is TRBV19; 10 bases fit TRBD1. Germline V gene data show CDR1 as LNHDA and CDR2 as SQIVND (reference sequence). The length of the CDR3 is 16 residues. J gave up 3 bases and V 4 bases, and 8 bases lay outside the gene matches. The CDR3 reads CASSKRAGTGDTEAFF. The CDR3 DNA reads TGTGCCAGTAGTAAGCGAGCTGGGACAGGGGACACTGAAGCTTTCTTT.